This T cell receptor (beta chain) was documented in a study of cytomegalovirus exposure and HLA in healthy donors. Study-level results: High specificity and sensitivity for cytomegalovirus status were reported for the classifier. For most subjects, TCR beta sequences were reported to predict HLA-A and HLA-B alleles with accuracy. Some TCR beta chains (roughly 160 of them) were listed as cytomegalovirus-associated. One variant, a missense change in DCLRE1C, was linked in a later analysis to TCR beta V- and J-gene trimming.

Vbeta (60) and Jbeta (13) primers were used in the PCR. The method was immunoSEQ multiplex PCR; TCRdb's version includes in-frame clones alone and lacks a portion of them. The sample carries some 150,000 clones, over 80% recorded once. Details on this clone: The antigen is unknown.

The CDR3 is 14 residues long. CDR1 and CDR2 from the germline V gene are PRHDT and FYEKMQ (reference sequence). V shed 5 bases and J shed 6 bases, with 17 bases lying between them. The sequence came from a male donor in good health and CMV-seronegative. Sequencing input: PBMCs. This chain connects TRBV13 to TRBJ2-7; a possible D gene is TRBD1 (5 bases). The CDR3 sequence: CASSQGRRSIEQYF. CDR3 coding DNA: TGTGCCAGCAGCCAGGGTAGGCGGTCGATCGAGCAGTACTTC.